These 12 T cell receptor beta chains originate from one sample sequenced in a study of technical replicates of blood from a few donors. Sequenced by immunoSEQ multiplex PCR; TCRdb stores in-frame clones only, minus some. The sample contains more than 60,000 clones, more than 85% of which appear only once. Sequenced material: T cells isolated from PBMCs. The receptors shown here come from a human donor in good health.

The rearrangement links TRBV6-1 to TRBJ2-2; possible D gene TRBD1, 5 bases. CDR1 MNHNS and CDR2 SASEGT come from the germline V gene. Trimming removed 3 bases from V and 3 bases from J, with 14 bases in between. This CDR3 region has 16 residues. The CDR3 here is CASSDFLGAYTGELFF. CDR3 nucleotides: TGTGCCAGCAGTGATTTTCTAGGGGCCTACACCGGGGAGCTGTTTTTT.

The chain combines TRBV18 with TRBJ1-1; D unclear. Trimming took 3 bases from V and 1 from J, leaving 12 bases between them. Germline assignment: CDR1 KGHSH and CDR2 LQKENI. This CDR3 comprises 15 residues. The DNA for the CDR3 is TGTGCCAGCTCACCCCAGGTGGTTAGGAACACTGAAGCTTTCTTT. Protein: CASSPQVVRNTEAFF.

The chain uses TRBV19 and TRBJ2-7, with 7 bases matching TRBD1. Trimming cost V 0 bases and J 3 bases; bases outside gene matches: 2. Looked up from germline, CDR1 is LNHDA and CDR2 is SQIVND (reference sequence). The length of the CDR3 is 14 residues. This CDR3 reads CASSIEPGGYEQYF. CDR3 nucleotide sequence: TGTGCCAGTAGTATAGAGCCAGGGGGCTACGAGCAGTACTTC.

This clone was picked up a small number of times. CDR3 coding DNA: TGTGCCACCAGCAGAGTGGGGGGGAGTACGCAGTATTTT. Its protein product is CATSRVGGSTQYF. The V gene is TRBV15, the J gene TRBJ2-3; TRBD2 aligns across 7 bases. CDR3 length equals 13 residues. Germline V gene data show CDR1 as LNHNV and CDR2 as YYDKDF (reference sequence). J gave up 8 bases and V 1 base, and 3 bases lay outside the gene matches. Based on the CDR3 plus reference TRBV15 and TRBJ2-3, the full variable domain is DAMVIQNPRYQVTQFGKPVTLSCSQTLNHNVMYWYQQKSSQAPKLLFHYYDKDFNNEADTPDNFQSRRPNTSFCFLDIRSPGLGDTAMYLCATSRVGGSTQYFGPGTRLTVL.

The genes are TRBV7-8 and TRBJ2-3, with TRBD2 identical over 9 bases. The CDR3 totals 18 residues. V trimming: 7 bases; J trimming: 5 bases; junction bases outside the gene matches: 19. The germline V gene has CDR1 SGHVS and CDR2 FQNEAQ. CDR3: CASKLPPRLAGILDTQYF. The CDR3 nucleotides read TGTGCCAGCAAGCTGCCCCCTAGGCTAGCGGGAATATTAGATACGCAGTATTTT.

This chain links TRBV27 with TRBJ1-1, with 7 bases matching TRBD1. J was trimmed by 0 bases and V by 7 bases; bases with no gene match: 8. CDR1 and CDR2 (germline): MNHEY, SMNVEV (reference sequence). CDR3 length equals 15 residues. The CDR3 bases are TGTGCCAGCAAACTTAGCGGACAGGTGAACACTGAAGCTTTCTTT. It encodes CASKLSGQVNTEAFF.

This rearrangement joins TRBV6-1 to TRBJ2-1, with a tentative D call TRBD2 (5 bases). Trimming cost V 8 bases and J 7 bases, with 15 bases left between them. CDR1 and CDR2 (germline): MNHNS, SASEGT. The CDR3 sequence is 13 residues long. The CDR3: CASGLLGANEQFF. DNA for the CDR3: TGTGCCAGCGGTTTACTGGGAGCGAATGAGCAGTTCTTC.

The rearrangement links TRBV7-8 to TRBJ1-2; the match to TRBD1 covers 11 bases. Trimming at V came to 1 base and at J to 7 bases, leaving 8 bases not matched to a gene. CDR3 length equals 16 residues. The germline CDR1 and CDR2 sequences are SGHVS and FQNEAQ. The chain's CDR3 is CASSLGIGTGGIGYTF. In nucleotides, the CDR3 is TGTGCCAGCAGCTTAGGGATAGGGACAGGGGGAATTGGCTACACCTTC.

The chain joins TRBV27 to TRBJ2-1; TRBD2 matches 8 bases. This CDR3 contains 13 residues. V shed 8 bases, J shed 3 bases, and the junction held 3 bases outside the gene matches. CDR1 and CDR2 from the germline V gene are MNHEY and SMNVEV (reference sequence). CDR3 region: CASGTRSYNEQFF. The CDR3 region has the DNA TGTGCCAGCGGGACTAGAAGCTACAATGAGCAGTTCTTC.

The gene calls are TRBV19 and TRBJ1-5; 9 positions match TRBD1. V dropped 4 bases and J dropped 7; count of bases not matched to a gene: 5. The germline gives CDR1 LNHDA, CDR2 SQIVND (reference sequence). The CDR3 length is 14 residues. CDR3 bases: TGTGCCAGTAGTACCGGACAGGGGAGCCAGCCCCAGCATTTT. Translating gives CASSTGQGSQPQHF. The full variable domain, its missing parts supplied by reference TRBV19 and TRBJ1-5, is DGGITQSPKYLFRKEGQNVTLSCEQNLNHDAMYWYRQDPGQGLRLIYYSQIVNDFQKGDIAEGYSVSREKKESFPLTVTSAQKNPTAFYLCASSTGQGSQPQHFGDGTRLSIL.

DNA for the CDR3: TGTGCCAGCAGTGAAATAGGGGGATTGGGTGAAAAACTGTTTTTT. This codes for CASSEIGGLGEKLFF. The chain uses TRBV2 and TRBJ1-4, with D possibly being TRBD1 (6 bases). The CDR3 spans 15 residues. CDR1 and CDR2 from the germline V gene are SNHLY and FYNNEI. V was trimmed by 2 bases and J by 7 bases, leaving 14 bases between them.

This clone came up once. J is TRBJ1-5 and V is TRBV29-1; D possibly corresponds to TRBD1 (5 bases). The CDR3 spans 15 residues. CDR1 and CDR2 from the germline V gene are SQVTM and ANQGSEA. Trimming removed 4 bases from V and 6 bases from J, with 19 bases in between. CDR3 protein: CSVVYNSGGSQPQHF. CDR3 DNA sequence: TGCAGCGTTGTTTATAACTCGGGGGGGAGTCAGCCCCAGCATTTT. The full variable domain, rest sourced from reference TRBV29-1 and TRBJ1-5, is SAVISQKPSRDICQRGTSLTIQCQVDSQVTMMFWYRQQPGQSLTLIATANQGSEATYESGFVIDKFPISRPNLTFSTLTVSNMSPEDSSIYLCSVVYNSGGSQPQHFGDGTRLSIL.